The 28 T cell receptor beta chains in this list originate from one sample, sequenced in a study of cytotoxic CD8 clonotypes in ibrutinib-treated CLL. Clones were read by immunoSEQ multiplex PCR, and TCRdb kept only the in-frame ones, dropping some. The repertoire includes fewer than 150,000 clones, approximately 81% of them detected once, and about 3.3% sits in the top ten. The starting material was PBMCs, obtained after 24 months of ibrutinib treatment. The receptors stem from a human donor with chronic lymphocytic leukemia.

This clone was picked up one time. The V and J genes are TRBV6-1 and TRBJ2-3; TRBD2 matches 14 bases. The CDR3 has 15 residues. Trimming took 7 bases from V and 5 from J; bases not matched to a gene: 5. Germline loops: CDR1 MNHNS, CDR2 SASEGT. The CDR3 DNA reads TGTGCCAGCAAGACTAGCGGGGGGGCTGGAGATACGCAGTATTTT. Translation gives CASKTSGGAGDTQYF.

This clone has just a few counts. The chain is built from TRBV15 and TRBJ2-7, with TRBD1 identical over 10 bases. The CDR3 is 17 residues long. Germline CDR1 and CDR2: LNHNV and YYDKDF (reference sequence). V trimming: 0 bases; J trimming: 4 bases; junction bases outside the gene matches: 9. CDR3 loop: CATSRDHLGQGTYEQYF. CDR3 nucleotide sequence: TGTGCCACCAGCAGAGATCATTTGGGACAGGGGACTTACGAGCAGTACTTC.

The chain is built from TRBV5-4 and TRBJ1-3, with D unresolved. This CDR3 comprises 14 residues. From germline, CDR1 is SGHNT and CDR2 YYREEE (reference sequence). V gave up 0 bases and J gave up 1 base, with 5 bases separating them. The CDR3 DNA follows: TGTGCCAGCAGCTTGGGGCTTTCTGGAAACACCATATATTTT. It is translated as CASSLGLSGNTIYF.

The chain recombines TRBV5-1 with TRBJ2-7; TRBD2 agrees at 11 bases. Germline loops: CDR1 SGHRS, CDR2 YFSETQ. J gave up 2 bases and V 4 bases, and 8 bases lay outside the gene matches. CDR3 size: 16 residues. The CDR3 nucleotides read TGCGCCAGCAGCCAAACCACTAGCGGGGGTCCCTACGAGCAGTACTTC. Residues: CASSQTTSGGPYEQYF.

This chain connects TRBV27 to TRBJ2-3; 8 nucleotides align to TRBD2. The CDR3 sequence is 17 residues long. The trim removed 3 bases at V and 5 bases at J, leaving 13 bases unmatched. Per the germline V gene, CDR1 is MNHEY and CDR2 is SMNVEV (reference sequence). CDR3 nucleotide sequence: TGTGCCAGCAGTTTTGGTGAGGCGGGGGGCGGGGGAGATACGCAGTATTTT. Its protein is CASSFGEAGGGGDTQYF.

The V gene is TRBV5-6, the J gene TRBJ1-1; TRBD1 matches at 8 bases. CDR1 and CDR2 from the germline V gene are SGHDT and YYEEEE. This CDR3 comprises 16 residues. V trimming: 3 bases; J trimming: 1 base; junction bases outside the gene matches: 8. Here the CDR3 reads CASSWGQGATNTEAFF. DNA of the CDR3: TGTGCCAGCAGCTGGGGGCAGGGGGCTACGAACACTGAAGCTTTCTTT.

The V and J genes are TRBV28 and TRBJ1-2; 10 bases map to TRBD1. The CDR3 consists of 14 residues. V lost 6 bases and J lost 2; bases outside the gene matches: 3. Germline V gives CDR1 MDHEN, CDR2 SYDVKM. The CDR3 DNA reads as TGTGCCAGCAGATTGGGACAGGGGAACTATGGCTACACCTTC. This codes for CASRLGQGNYGYTF.

This clone was found a few times. This chain uses TRBV27 with TRBJ1-6, with a weak D call TRBD1 (6 bases). Trimming pared 5 bases from V and 8 bases from J, leaving 16 bases between. The CDR3 length is 15 residues. The germline V gene encodes CDR1 MNHEY and CDR2 SMNVEV (reference sequence). CDR3 DNA: TGTGCCAGCAGTGAAAGCGGGACACTTTATTCACCCCTCCACTTT. Translating it yields CASSESGTLYSPLHF.

This clone was counted once. The chain couples TRBV7-9 to TRBJ2-5; unclear D gene. CDR3 size: 15 residues. Germline CDR1 SEHNR, CDR2 FQNEAQ (reference sequence). The V and J ends lost 4 bases and 3 bases respectively, with 15 bases between them. The CDR3 DNA sequence: TGTGCCAGCAGCTCCCGCAGCGAGCGAGAAGAGACCCAGTACTTC. The encoded protein is CASSSRSEREETQYF. Variable domain in full (rest from reference TRBV7-9 and TRBJ2-5): DTGVSQNPRHKITKRGQNVTFRCDPISEHNRLYWYRQTLGQGPEFLTYFQNEAQLEKSRLLSDRFSAERPKGSFSTLEIQRTEQGDSAMYLCASSSRSEREETQYFGPGTRLLVL.

The V call is TRBV6-5, the J call TRBJ1-2; D unresolved. The CDR3 is 11 residues long. V lost 2 bases to trimming and J lost 4 bases, with 2 bases between them. CDR1 and CDR2 (germline): MNHEY, SVGAGI. The CDR3 region has the DNA TGTGCCAGCAGTTACCTCTATGGCTACACCTTC. Translating gives CASSYLYGYTF.

The chain is built from TRBV28 and TRBJ1-1; D perhaps matches TRBD1 (6 bases). Germline V gene data show CDR1 as MDHEN and CDR2 as SYDVKM. The CDR3 has 16 amino acids. V was cut by 3 bases and J by 2 bases, with 16 bases left in between. The CDR3 spells CASSFHPGQRNTEAFF. DNA for the CDR3: TGTGCCAGCAGTTTTCACCCGGGACAACGAAACACTGAAGCTTTCTTT.

The chain carries TRBV5-4 and TRBJ2-3; 12 bases are a match to TRBD2. The CDR3 runs to 19 residues. V was clipped by 4 bases and J by 0 bases; unmatched bases: 12. Germline V gene sequence: CDR1 SGHNT, CDR2 YYREEE (reference sequence). The CDR3 sequence is CASSGSSWTSGASTDTQYF. The CDR3 coding sequence is TGTGCCAGCAGCGGGTCATCTTGGACTAGCGGGGCAAGCACAGATACGCAGTATTTT. Supplemented by reference TRBV5-4 and TRBJ2-3, the full variable domain reads ETGVTQSPTHLIKTRGQQVTLRCSSQSGHNTVSWYQQALGQGPQFIFQYYREEENGRGNFPPRFSGLQFPNYSSELNVNALELDDSALYLCASSGSSWTSGASTDTQYFGPGTRLTVL.

This chain joins TRBV6-5 and TRBJ1-5; possibly TRBD1 for D (6 bases). Germline values: CDR1 MNHEY, CDR2 SVGAGI. The V end lost 5 bases, the J end lost 2 bases, and 10 bases lay between the germline ends. The CDR3 loop spans 14 amino acids. CDR3 sequence: CASSPNRGNQPQHF. As DNA, the CDR3 is TGTGCCAGCAGTCCCAACAGGGGCAATCAGCCCCAGCATTTT.

The rearrangement links TRBV27 to TRBJ2-3, with 7 positions matching TRBD1. Germline V lookup: CDR1 MNHEY, CDR2 SMNVEV (reference sequence). V lost 3 bases to trimming and J lost 4 bases; unmatched junction nucleotides: 7. The CDR3 is 15 residues long. The CDR3 here is CASSLKRGRPDTQYF. The CDR3 DNA reads as TGTGCCAGCAGTTTGAAAAGGGGGCGCCCAGATACGCAGTATTTT.

Only a few counts were recorded for this clone. The rearrangement joins TRBV7-9 to TRBJ1-2; 9 nucleotides match TRBD1. From germline, CDR1 is SEHNR and CDR2 FQNEAQ (reference sequence). This CDR3 has 13 residues. Trimming removed 4 bases from V and 8 bases from J; junction bases left unmatched: 5. DNA of the CDR3: TGTGCCAGCAGCTCCTCGGACAGGGGCGGCTACACCTTC. This encodes CASSSSDRGGYTF. Variable domain in full (rest from reference TRBV7-9 and TRBJ1-2): DTGVSQNPRHKITKRGQNVTFRCDPISEHNRLYWYRQTLGQGPEFLTYFQNEAQLEKSRLLSDRFSAERPKGSFSTLEIQRTEQGDSAMYLCASSSSDRGGYTFGSGTRLTVV.

This clone has a single count. The chain combines TRBV2 with TRBJ2-5, with 11 bases fitting TRBD1. V gave up 3 bases and J gave up 2 bases; unmatched junction bases: 2. Germline V gene lookup returns CDR1 SNHLY and CDR2 FYNNEI. The CDR3 is 15 residues long. For the CDR3, the DNA is TGTGCCAGCAGTGACTGGGACAGGGGGCAAGAGACCCAGTACTTC. Its translation: CASSDWDRGQETQYF.

This sequence joins TRBV19 and TRBJ2-7, with 10 bases aligning to TRBD1. This CDR3 has 15 amino acids. V lost 3 bases to trimming and J lost 4 bases; unmatched junction nucleotides: 6. CDR1 and CDR2 (germline): LNHDA, SQIVND (reference sequence). This CDR3 reads CASSMPGQGSYEQYF. For the CDR3, the DNA is TGTGCCAGTAGTATGCCGGGACAGGGGTCTTACGAGCAGTACTTC. Supplemented by reference TRBV19 and TRBJ2-7, the full variable domain reads DGGITQSPKYLFRKEGQNVTLSCEQNLNHDAMYWYRQDPGQGLRLIYYSQIVNDFQKGDIAEGYSVSREKKESFPLTVTSAQKNPTAFYLCASSMPGQGSYEQYFGPGTRLTVT.

The CDR3 protein is CASSFGGHYSNQPQHF. The CDR3 nucleotides are TGTGCCAGCAGTTTTGGTGGACATTATAGCAATCAGCCCCAGCATTTT. The chain employs TRBV27 and TRBJ1-5, with D tentatively TRBD1 (5 bases). The germline CDR1 and CDR2 sequences are MNHEY and SMNVEV (reference sequence). This CDR3 is 16 amino acids long. The V gene lost 3 bases and the J gene lost 0 bases, with 12 bases spanning the gap.

The V and J genes are TRBV9 and TRBJ2-2; possibly TRBD1 or TRBD2 for D (5 bases each). V lost 10 bases and J 0 bases, leaving 16 bases between the germline ends. CDR3 length: 15 residues. The germline V gene encodes CDR1 SGDLS and CDR2 YYNGEE. DNA for the CDR3: TGTGCCTCGGGGCCCAACGTAGCGAACACCGGGGAGCTGTTTTTT. As protein: CASGPNVANTGELFF.

The J gene is TRBJ1-3, the V gene TRBV5-1; 11 nucleotides agree with TRBD1. V lost 0 bases and J lost 8; bases outside the gene matches: 4. The CDR3 totals 15 residues. Looked up from germline, CDR1 is SGHRS and CDR2 is YFSETQ. In DNA, the CDR3 is TGCGCCAGCAGCTTGGGATCGGGACAGGGGGACACCATATATTTT. This translates into CASSLGSGQGDTIYF.

This chain uses TRBV6-6 with TRBJ2-1; D gene unclear. Germline V gene sequence: CDR1 MNHNY, CDR2 SVGAGI (reference sequence). Trimming left V 5 bases short and J 6 bases short, with 11 bases between. This CDR3 is 13 amino acids long. The CDR3 here is CASSNDWPNEQFF. CDR3 nucleotides: TGTGCCAGCAGTAACGACTGGCCCAATGAGCAGTTCTTC.

In this sample, this clone turned up once. V gene TRBV10-2 combines with J gene TRBJ2-3; D uncertain. Germline V gene data show CDR1 as WSHSY and CDR2 as SAAADI. The CDR3 runs 13 residues. V lost 4 bases to trimming and J lost 6 bases, with 11 bases between them. The CDR3 sequence: CASSGTFLDTQYF. The CDR3 nucleotides read TGCGCCAGCAGTGGAACCTTTCTGGATACGCAGTATTTT.

A remark on this clone: The DNA is left out, because the CDR3 cannot be placed on it with certainty; the CDR3 is given as TCRdb lists it. The gene calls are TRBV19 and TRBJ1-2. From germline, CDR1 is LNHDA and CDR2 SQIVND (reference sequence). The CDR3 length is 13 residues, termini included. CDR3 residues: CASSPLRLHLRNF.

This chain uses TRBV11-1 with TRBJ1-2; the D gene is possibly TRBD1 (5 bases). Germline-derived CDR1 and CDR2 are SGHAT and FQDESV (reference sequence). The length of the CDR3 is 15 residues. Trimming stripped 5 bases from V and 0 bases from J, with 13 bases between. In nucleotides, the CDR3 is TGTGCCAGCAGCCCATCTCTGGGGGCTAACTATGGCTACACCTTC. Translating gives CASSPSLGANYGYTF.

This sequence joins TRBV7-2 and TRBJ2-7; 11 bases fit TRBD1. Trimming took 4 bases from V and 1 from J; bases not matched to a gene: 6. The length of the CDR3 is 16 residues. Germline CDR1 and CDR2: SGHTA and FQGNSA. In DNA, the CDR3 is TGTGCCAGCAGCTGGTCCGGGACAGGGGGTTCCTACGAGCAGTACTTC. Translating it yields CASSWSGTGGSYEQYF.

This chain connects TRBV2 to TRBJ1-5; TRBD1 aligns across 8 bases. Germline V gene sequence: CDR1 SNHLY, CDR2 FYNNEI. The length of the CDR3 is 14 residues. Germline trimming cut 6 bases from V and 6 bases from J; bases unmatched to any gene: 7. CDR3 DNA sequence: TGTGCCAGCAGCGGGACAGGTTTTGGTCAGCCCCAGCATTTT. The encoded protein is CASSGTGFGQPQHF.

The chain is built from TRBV6-1 and TRBJ2-7, with D unresolved. The CDR3 length is 13 residues. Deletions cut 5 bases from V and 2 bases from J, with 10 bases between. Germline lookup yields CDR1 MNHNS and CDR2 SASEGT. In DNA, the CDR3 is TGTGCCAGCAGTCCTCGGGCCACCTACGAGCAGTACTTC. It encodes CASSPRATYEQYF.

The count of this clone is one. The V call is TRBV6-1, the J call TRBJ2-5; TRBD1 agrees at 9 bases. V was clipped by 1 base and J by 5 bases; unmatched bases: 11. The V gene's germline CDR1 is MNHNS and CDR2 SASEGT. The CDR3 is 17 amino acids. CDR3 sequence (DNA): TGTGCCAGCAGTGAAGAGGGGACAGGGAGGCCGAAGGAGACCCAGTACTTC. This sequence encodes CASSEEGTGRPKETQYF.